A single sample gave rise to the 17 T cell receptor beta chains below, sequenced in a study of beta chain features in type 1 diabetes. Regarding the study as a whole: Type 1 diabetes patients showed a moderate but significant shortening of TCRB CDR3s in all four CD4+ subsets.

Their antigen targets remain unknown. cDNA synthesis used the whole RNA isolate, giving expressed TCRB sequences. Profiled with immunoSEQ multiplex PCR; TCRdb holds only in-frame clones, not every one. The top ten hold 2% to 3% of the sample, which has about 53,000 clones, about 47% seen once. The sequencing sample was made of Tregs from blood. These receptors originate from a middle-aged woman with type 1 diabetes.

In its sample, this clone was seen once. The rearrangement uses TRBV18 and TRBJ2-6; possibly TRBD1 for D (6 bases). CDR3 length equals 16 residues. CDR1 and CDR2 (germline): KGHSH, LQKENI. The V end was cut by 1 base, the J end by 0 bases, with 7 bases between. Here the CDR3 reads CASSPQTGSGANVLTF. The CDR3 region has the DNA TGTGCCAGCTCACCACAGACAGGCTCTGGGGCCAACGTCCTGACTTTC.

This chain joins TRBV5-1 and TRBJ2-7, with a weak D call TRBD1 (6 bases). Trimming removed 4 bases from V and 2 bases from J, with 19 bases in between. The CDR3 is 16 amino acids. The germline V gene has CDR1 SGHRS and CDR2 YFSETQ. The CDR3 DNA reads TGCGCCAGCAGCCTCACCTCTGACAGGTATACCTACGAGCAGTACTTC. It codes for CASSLTSDRYTYEQYF. Together with reference TRBV5-1 and TRBJ2-7, the CDR3 gives the full variable domain: KAGVTQTPRYLIKTRGQQVTLSCSPISGHRSVSWYQQTPGQGLQFLFEYFSETQRNKGNFPGRFSGRQFSNSRSEMNVSTLELGDSALYLCASSLTSDRYTYEQYFGPGTRLTVT.

V usage is TRBV7-8 and J usage is TRBJ1-2, with D possibly matching TRBD1 (5 bases). The V gene's germline CDR1 is SGHVS and CDR2 FQNEAQ. CDR3 size: 14 residues. V was clipped by 5 bases and J by 0 bases, with 10 bases between them. CDR3 nucleotide sequence: TGTGCCAGCAGCCTTGGGGCCACTAACTATGGCTACACCTTC. Its translation is CASSLGATNYGYTF.

The chain joins TRBV18 to TRBJ2-5; D is perhaps TRBD2 (6 bases). The CDR3 runs to 17 residues. The germline V gene encodes CDR1 KGHSH and CDR2 LQKENI. Trimming cost V 2 bases and J 7 bases, with 23 bases left between them. DNA for the CDR3: TGTGCCAGCTCACCATCTGTCGGGGCGGAGGGCGCGGTGACCCAGTACTTC. Translating gives CASSPSVGAEGAVTQYF.

V and J are TRBV28 and TRBJ1-3; D gene unclear. The germline V and J ends were trimmed by 4 bases and 0 bases, with 7 bases remaining between them. The germline CDR1 and CDR2 sequences are MDHEN and SYDVKM. The CDR3 has 14 residues. CDR3 protein: CASSSELSGNTIYF. For the CDR3, the DNA is TGTGCCAGCAGTTCTGAGCTCTCTGGAAACACCATATATTTT.

This clone was counted a few times. The chain carries TRBV7-2 and TRBJ1-6, with TRBD1 as a possible D gene (5 bases). CDR1 and CDR2 (germline): SGHTA, FQGNSA. V gave up 1 base and J gave up 9 bases, with 10 bases separating them. The CDR3 runs 14 residues. Here the CDR3 reads CASSLGQPGSPLHF. The CDR3 DNA sequence: TGTGCCAGCAGCTTAGGACAGCCGGGTTCACCCCTCCACTTT. The variable domain in full, with the rest retrieved from reference TRBV7-2 and TRBJ1-6, is GAGVSQSPSNKVTEKGKDVELRCDPISGHTALYWYRQSLGQGLEFLIYFQGNSAPDKSGLPSDRFSAERTGGSVSTLTIQRTQQEDSAVYLCASSLGQPGSPLHFGNGTRLTVT.

This clone has more than one count but fewer than ten. This chain uses TRBV19 with TRBJ1-1; 8 bases line up with TRBD1. The trim removed 5 bases at V and 0 bases at J, leaving 8 bases unmatched. The CDR3 is 16 residues long. CDR1 is LNHDA, CDR2 SQIVND, per germline (reference sequence). The CDR3 sequence: CASSPTGAQMNTEAFF. The CDR3 DNA is TGTGCCAGTAGTCCGACAGGGGCCCAAATGAACACTGAAGCTTTCTTT.

This clone was picked up a small number of times. The V and J genes are TRBV27 and TRBJ2-7; D not resolved. Germline CDR1 MNHEY, CDR2 SMNVEV (reference sequence). The CDR3 loop spans 13 amino acids. V was pared by 3 bases and J by 0 bases, with 6 bases between. This chain's CDR3 is CASSFRYSYEQYF. The CDR3 DNA reads as TGTGCCAGCAGTTTTCGGTACTCCTACGAGCAGTACTTC.

In its sample, this clone was seen a few times. The rearrangement uses TRBV7-9 and TRBJ2-1; D is perhaps TRBD1 (5 bases). Germline V lookup: CDR1 SEHNR, CDR2 FQNEAQ (reference sequence). The CDR3 runs to 12 residues. Trimming pared 5 bases from V and 7 bases from J, leaving 9 bases between. The CDR3, as DNA: TGTGCCAGCAGCCCGGCAGGGAATGAGCAGTTCTTC. Translating gives CASSPAGNEQFF. Using reference TRBV7-9 and TRBJ2-1 for the parts outside the CDR3, the full variable domain is DTGVSQNPRHKITKRGQNVTFRCDPISEHNRLYWYRQTLGQGPEFLTYFQNEAQLEKSRLLSDRFSAERPKGSFSTLEIQRTEQGDSAMYLCASSPAGNEQFFGPGTRLTVL.

This clone occurred once. V and J are TRBV7-2 and TRBJ2-4; 11 bases are a match to TRBD1. CDR1 is SGHTA, CDR2 FQGNSA, per germline. The CDR3 runs 17 residues. Germline trimming cut 6 bases from V and 9 bases from J; bases unmatched to any gene: 16. The CDR3 region is CASRPGQGAFLSGIQYF. DNA for the CDR3: TGTGCCAGCAGACCAGGACAGGGGGCGTTTCTGTCCGGCATTCAGTACTTC.

Only a few counts were recorded for this clone. The genes are TRBV7-9 and TRBJ1-6; 10 bases fit TRBD1. V shed 0 bases, J shed 9 bases, and the junction held 5 bases outside the gene matches. The CDR3 has 16 residues. Germline V lookup: CDR1 SEHNR, CDR2 FQNEAQ (reference sequence). The CDR3 DNA follows: TGTGCCAGCAGCTTAGCAGGCGGGACAGGGGTTTCACCCCTCCACTTT. It specifies CASSLAGGTGVSPLHF.

This clone was seen more than once but under ten times. The chain has TRBV7-2 and TRBJ2-3, with D tentatively TRBD1 (6 bases). The germline gives CDR1 SGHTA, CDR2 FQGNSA. The CDR3 is 16 amino acids. Trimming cost V 1 base and J 3 bases, with 14 bases left between them. The chain's CDR3 is CASSLVGAGVTDTQYF. CDR3 DNA sequence: TGTGCCAGCAGCTTAGTAGGGGCAGGGGTGACAGATACGCAGTATTTT.

The chain has TRBV5-1 and TRBJ1-5; the match to TRBD1 covers 8 bases. After removal of 5 bases from V and 5 bases from J, the junction contained 3 bases not matched to a gene. Germline lookup yields CDR1 SGHRS and CDR2 YFSETQ. The CDR3 sequence is 13 residues long. Here the CDR3 reads CASRDREDQPQHF. Written as DNA, the CDR3 is TGCGCCAGCAGGGACAGGGAGGATCAGCCCCAGCATTTT.

By share of the sample, this clone is medium-sized. The DNA of the CDR3 is TGTGCCAGCAGCCCTTGGGGCAGCGGGAGTGCAGATACGCAGTATTTT. Its translation: CASSPWGSGSADTQYF. The chain carries TRBV7-6 and TRBJ2-3; 8 bases are shared with TRBD2. In germline, CDR1 is SGHVS, CDR2 FNYEAQ. With V trimmed by 5 bases and J by 4 bases, 11 bases remained unmatched. The CDR3 spans 16 residues.

This clone was seen at least ten times. The rearrangement links TRBV10-3 to TRBJ2-2; no definite D call. V shed 3 bases and J shed 5 bases, with 10 bases lying between them. From germline, CDR1 is ENHRY and CDR2 SYGVKD. The CDR3 is made up of 14 amino acids. CDR3 in DNA: TGTGCCATCAGTGAATACGGTCAAACCGGGGAGCTGTTTTTT. Protein sequence: CAISEYGQTGELFF.

The chain joins TRBV2 to TRBJ2-7, with D perhaps TRBD1 (6 bases). The germline CDR1 and CDR2 sequences are SNHLY and FYNNEI. V shed 4 bases and J shed 2 bases, with 6 bases lying between them. This CDR3 is 12 amino acids long. DNA for the CDR3: TGTGCCAGCAGTGCAGGGGCCTACGAGCAGTACTTC. Translation: CASSAGAYEQYF.

The chain is built from TRBV7-3 and TRBJ1-6; D gene ambiguous. V was cut by 2 bases and J by 9 bases, with 8 bases left in between. This CDR3 is 13 amino acids long. CDR1 SGHTA and CDR2 FQGTGA come from the germline V gene. The CDR3 sequence: CASSLEESSPLHF. In DNA, the CDR3 is TGTGCCAGCAGCTTAGAAGAGAGTTCACCCCTCCACTTT.